The source of this T cell receptor (beta chain) is a study of blood T cell repertoires in COVID-19. Study as a whole: Researchers got acute and convalescent COVID-19 samples from the United States, Italy and Spain. PBMCs, B-cell-depleted T cells, or T cells were the source of the cDNA or gDNA that made up the material.

The CDR3 is 13 residues long. After removal of 6 bases from V and 6 bases from J, the junction contained 3 bases not matched to a gene. The germline gives CDR1 MGHDK, CDR2 SYGVNS. The authors' processing: Amplification of reference gene primers was used by the study to estimate nucleated cell counts. The repertoire was sequenced with immunoSEQ multiplex PCR; TCRdb's copy has only in-frame clones and lacks some. That table furnishes V, J and clone size, whereas the DNA furnished D and trimming. The sample lists roughly 150,000 clones; 84% were seen once. Recruited during active infection, patients (from Seattle) were subsequently followed longitudinally.

The TCR originated in an elderly woman with COVID-19, enrolled during active disease. This chain connects TRBV25-1 to TRBJ1-3; the match to TRBD1 covers 9 bases. Sequencing used peripheral blood. CDR3 DNA: TGTGCCAGCAGACAGGGGGCTATAAACACCATATATTTT. This encodes CASRQGAINTIYF.